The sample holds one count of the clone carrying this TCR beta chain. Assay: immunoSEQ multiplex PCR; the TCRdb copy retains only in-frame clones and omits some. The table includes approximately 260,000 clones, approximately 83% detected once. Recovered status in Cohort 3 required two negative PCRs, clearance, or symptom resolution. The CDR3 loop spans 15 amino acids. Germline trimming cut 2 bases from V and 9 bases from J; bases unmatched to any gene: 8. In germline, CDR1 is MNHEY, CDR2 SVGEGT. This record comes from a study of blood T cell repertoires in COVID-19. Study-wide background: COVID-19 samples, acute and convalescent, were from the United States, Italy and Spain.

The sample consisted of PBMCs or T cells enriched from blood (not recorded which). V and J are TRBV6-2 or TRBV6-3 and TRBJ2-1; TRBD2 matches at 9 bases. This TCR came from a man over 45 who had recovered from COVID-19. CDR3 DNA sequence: TGTGCCAGCAGTTACCTCGTAGCGGGAGCGGGTGAGCAGTTCTTC. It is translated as CASSYLVAGAGEQFF.